The T cell receptor beta chain under discussion was sequenced for a study of blood T cell repertoires in COVID-19 (dated by TCRdb to between 2020 and 2021). Context from the whole study: The collaborator samples originated in the United States, Italy and Spain and spanned the acute and convalescent phases of COVID-19. Sample metadata almost always included a de-identified subject ID, COVID-19 status, age in years and sex. The prospective study material was composed of cDNA or gDNA derived from T cells, B-cell-depleted T cells, or PBMCs. Deeply sampled blood TCRbeta repertoires from subjects exposed to, actively infected with, or recovered from COVID-19 were included in the dataset. A freely available public database, intended as a resource for researchers studying the immune response to SARS-CoV-2, is where the repertoires were released. The samples were drawn from the first 160 participants of the ongoing ImmuneRACE study and from 1,254 subjects provided by 6 global collaborators. Where available, HLA class I and class II types were obtained from metadata supplied by the sample provider rather than from assay-based typing.

The immunoSEQ Assay, a bias-controlled multiplex PCR, was used to amplify TCRbeta CDR3 regions from genomic DNA. The authors' analysis ran thus. Nucleated cell counts per sample were estimated from amplification of reference gene primers within the assay. To quantify the absolute abundance of each unique TCRbeta CDR3 rearrangement, sequence reads were collapsed and filtered. Productive Simpson clonality was computed per sample as the square root of Simpson's diversity index over productive rearrangements. TCRdb re-hosts the immuneACCESS table, in-frame sequences only. Its copies lack some clones; in the studies checked, an unresolved V gene accounts for under half of them, and the cause for the rest is not known. Clone size and the V and J calls come from that table; the DNA yielded D and trimming. This sample comprises about 69,000 clones, roughly 89% of them detected only once. 1.5% to 2% of the sample lies in the top ten.

The paper's findings and limits, for the study overall: How much clinical and demographic metadata was included differed by source and by participant, and the metadata was provided uncurated.

Collaborating institutions collected whole blood in K2EDTA tubes following their own protocols. For TCRbeta analysis, collaborators shipped samples as frozen whole blood, isolated PBMCs, or DNA extracted from either of those sample types. This clone was counted a few times. Its antigen has not been determined. Per-nucleotide qualities are absent, and no much larger clonotype sits a single base away. CDR3 length: 12 amino acids, cysteine to phenylalanine. This entry keeps only the CDR3 DNA: 36 bases, framed from base 1. The V end loses 6 bases and the J end loses 13 bases, and a stretch of 17 bases separates them. The germline V gene (reference sequence) yields SEHNR for CDR1 and FQNEAQ for CDR2.

The TCR was taken from a man younger than 45 with acute or convalescent COVID-19. Recombination linked TRBV7-9 to TRBJ2-3; possibly the D gene is TRBD1, per 6 matching bases. The specimen sequenced was peripheral blood. Here is the DNA: TGTGCCAGCAGGATGAAGGCAGGGGATAAGTATTTT. This sequence encodes CASRMKAGDKYF.